This T cell receptor beta chain was identified during a study of neoadjuvant anti-PD-1 for oral cavity cancer. Study-wide context: Around day 43, patients without progression received a fourth nivolumab dose before surgery. Study findings and constraints: TCR analyses covered only a few patients per response group. Pretreatment Treg/Th17 ratio correlated inversely with post-treatment tumor clonality.

As concerns this clone: What it recognizes is unknown.

Stage II-IVA oral cavity squamous cell carcinoma was new and untreated by systemic or radiation therapy. The repertoire was sequenced with immunoSEQ multiplex PCR; TCRdb's copy has only in-frame clones and lacks some. The sample yields 15,000 to 20,000 clones, roughly 70% seen once. The sample was PBMCs, taken before nivolumab (anti-PD-1) treatment. The TCR originated in a person aged 35 to 85 with oral cavity squamous cell carcinoma.

Here the CDR3 reads CASSPTGTSARTDTQYF. CDR3 nucleotide sequence: TGTGCCAGCAGCCCAACCGGGACTAGCGCCCGCACAGATACGCAGTATTTT. The V call is TRBV5-6, the J call TRBJ2-3; 10 bases line up with TRBD2. The CDR3 has 17 amino acids. V lost 4 bases to trimming and J lost 1 base; unmatched junction nucleotides: 9. Germline CDR1 and CDR2: SGHDT and YYEEEE. The full variable domain, with the rest looked up from reference TRBV5-6 and TRBJ2-3, is DAGVTQSPTHLIKTRGQQVTLRCSPKSGHDTVSWYQQALGQGPQFIFQYYEEEERQRGNFPDRFSGHQFPNYSSELNVNALLLGDSALYLCASSPTGTSARTDTQYFGPGTRLTVL.